The clone carrying this T cell receptor beta chain was detected once. What it binds is unknown. The sample is drawn from a study of T cell responses to AZD1222 COVID-19 vaccine. Study-wide findings and caveats: It was only after the peak T cell response that any repertoires were sampled. Vaccination with two AZD1222 doses was followed by a rise in Spike-specific TCR breadth and depth.

This CDR3 region has 13 residues. The germline CDR1 and CDR2 sequences are SGHTA and FQGNSA. Trimming pared 4 bases from V and 2 bases from J, leaving 9 bases between. The table came from immunoSEQ multiplex PCR; TCRdb's copy has only in-frame clones and leaves some out. The sample shows tens of thousands of clones, about nine tenths of them seen only once. The sequence derives from an adult who received the MenACWY meningococcal vaccine as a control. The sample here was peripheral blood, taken 28 days after the second dose of the MenACWY control vaccine. This chain joins TRBV7-2 and TRBJ2-7; a weak D match, TRBD1 (6 bases). CDR3 sequence: CASSYYRAYEQYF. The CDR3 DNA follows: TGTGCCAGCAGCTATTACAGGGCCTACGAGCAGTACTTC.